This is a list of T cell receptor beta chains from one sample in a study of OX40 agonist ivuxolimab in advanced cancers. Measured with immunoSEQ multiplex PCR; TCRdb has only the in-frame clones, and not every one. The sample contains 70,000 or so clones, approximately 90% of which appear only once. Here the sequenced sample was CD4+ or CD8+ T cells sorted from blood, taken in a trial of the OX40 agonist ivuxolimab. The receptors here all came from an adult with an advanced solid tumor such as melanoma, head and neck, liver or kidney cancer. The CDR3 runs from the conserved cysteine through the conserved F or W. A D gene is named only where the DNA matches it firmly. Clone sizes are given selectively: once, few, many, or a class where the clone is expanded.

CASIGLAGLTGELFF	TGTGCCAGCATCGGACTAGCGGGGCTCACCGGGGAGCTGTTTTTT	TRBD2	TRBV28	TRBJ2-2	-
CSVRTEPTSGYTF	TGCAGCGTTCGCACGGAGCCGACTAGTGGCTACACCTTC	-	TRBV29-1	TRBJ1-2	-
CAISEWISGANVLTF	TGTGCCATCAGTGAGTGGATCTCTGGGGCCAACGTCCTGACTTTC	-	TRBV10-3	TRBJ2-6	-
CASSPVSMGFQETQYF	TGTGCCAGCAGTCCCGTTTCGATGGGGTTCCAGGAGACCCAGTACTTC	-	TRBV7-2	TRBJ2-5	-
CASTPPNNSPLHF	TGCGCCAGCACACCCCCTAATAATTCACCCCTCCACTTT	-	TRBV10-1	TRBJ1-6	-
CASSQGLGNTEAFF	TGTGCCAGCAGCCAAGGGTTAGGGAACACTGAAGCTTTCTTT	-	TRBV5-6	TRBJ1-1	-
CSVQRASTDTQYF	TGCAGCGTTCAACGGGCCAGCACAGATACGCAGTATTTT	-	TRBV29-1	TRBJ2-3	-
CAIRTSGVGEQYF	TGTGCCATTAGGACTAGCGGGGTCGGCGAGCAGTACTTC	TRBD2	TRBV10-3	TRBJ2-7	few
CASSLRQRYTEAFF	TGTGCCAGCAGCTTAAGACAGAGGTACACTGAAGCTTTCTTT	-	TRBV7-2	TRBJ1-1	-
CASRGQTADTQYF	TGTGCCAGCCGGGGGCAGACCGCAGATACGCAGTATTTT	-	TRBV6-6	TRBJ2-3	few
CASSLIETQYF	TGTGCCAGCAGCTTAATCGAGACCCAGTACTTC	-	TRBV7-9	TRBJ2-5	once
CASSLGGQDYGYTF	TGTGCCAGCAGCTTAGGAGGGCAGGACTATGGCTACACCTTC	-	TRBV7-3	TRBJ1-2	few
CASSVAQHGLSGNTIYF	TGTGCCAGCAGCGTAGCTCAGCATGGCCTCTCTGGAAACACCATATATTTT	-	TRBV9	TRBJ1-3	-
CASSLLRDYTQYF	TGTGCCAGCAGTCTGCTTAGGGACTATACGCAGTATTTT	-	TRBV28	TRBJ2-3	-
CASSPRTGTTYEQYF	TGTGCCAGCAGCCCCCGGACAGGGACTACCTACGAGCAGTACTTC	-	TRBV9	TRBJ2-7	few
CSVGGLVYTGELFF	TGCAGCGTTGGAGGGTTGGTGTACACCGGGGAGCTGTTTTTT	-	TRBV29-1	TRBJ2-2	-
CASSPRGSGSPLHF	TGTGCCAGCAGCCCCAGAGGATCCGGTTCACCCCTCCACTTT	-	TRBV27	TRBJ1-6	few
CASTDRAGANVLTF	TGTGCCAGCACCGACAGGGCTGGGGCCAACGTCCTGACTTTC	TRBD1	TRBV6-5	TRBJ2-6	-
CASSQDRTSKYNEQFF	TGTGCCAGCAGCCAAGATAGGACTAGCAAGTACAATGAGCAGTTCTTC	TRBD2	TRBV4-2	TRBJ2-1	-